This record covers a single T cell receptor (beta chain). Its antigen is unidentified. The sample belongs to a study of Ad26.COV2.S vaccination and SARS-CoV-2 variants. Findings of the study overall: There was a possibility that the TCR breadth and depth analyses underestimated total T cell responses.

Profiled with immunoSEQ multiplex PCR; TCRdb holds only in-frame clones, not every one. The profile covers a few hundred thousand clones, with around 87% appearing a single time and about 3.4% taken by the ten largest. Indicated treatment: about 20 received Ad26.COV2.S at low or high dose, single or two shots; about five received placebo; per-sample allocation not given. Specimens were obtained on day 63 following the first vaccine or placebo injection. Losses at the gene ends were 4 bases for V and 3 bases for J; bases not matched to a gene: 8. The CDR3 is made up of 16 amino acids. Per germline, CDR1 LGHDT and CDR2 YNNKEL (reference sequence).

The sequence derives from a person aged 18-60 years who received the Ad26.COV2.S COVID-19 vaccine or a placebo. This rearrangement joins TRBV3-1 (or the pseudogene TRBV3-2) to TRBJ1-3, with TRBD1 matching over 8 bases. Source: peripheral blood, taken in a trial of Ad26.COV2.S vaccine versus placebo. In nucleotides, the CDR3 is TGTGCCAGCAGCCCAGGGACAGGAGGCCTTGGAAACACCATATATTTT. It is translated as CASSPGTGGLGNTIYF.